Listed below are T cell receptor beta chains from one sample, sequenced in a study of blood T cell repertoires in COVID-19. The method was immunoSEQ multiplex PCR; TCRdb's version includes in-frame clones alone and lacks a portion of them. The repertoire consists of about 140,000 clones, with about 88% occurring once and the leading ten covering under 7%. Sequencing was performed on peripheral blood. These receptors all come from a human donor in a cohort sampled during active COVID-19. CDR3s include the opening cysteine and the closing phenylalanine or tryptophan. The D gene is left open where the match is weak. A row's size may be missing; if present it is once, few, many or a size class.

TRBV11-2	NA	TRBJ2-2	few	TGTGCCAGCAGCTTGCGACAGAACACCGGGGAGCTGTTTTTT	CASSLRQNTGELFF
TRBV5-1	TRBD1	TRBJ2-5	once	TGCGCCAGCAGCCGAGATTCGACAGGGGGCGTGGGGACCCAGTACTTC	CASSRDSTGGVGTQYF
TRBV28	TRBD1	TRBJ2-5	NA	TGTGCCAGCAAGGGACAGGGAGAGACCCAGTACTTC	CASKGQGETQYF
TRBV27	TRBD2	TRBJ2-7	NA	TGTGCCAGCAGTACGGCGGGGACTAGTGCCTACGAGCAGTACTTC	CASSTAGTSAYEQYF
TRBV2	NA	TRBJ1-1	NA	TGTGCCAGCAGACTTTACACTGAAGCTTTCTTT	CASRLYTEAFF
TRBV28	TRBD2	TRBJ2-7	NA	TGTGCCAGCACCCCTTCCGGGGGGAACTCCTACGAGCAGTACTTC	CASTPSGGNSYEQYF
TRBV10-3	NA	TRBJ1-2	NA	TGTGCCATCAGTGAGCAAACAGGGAGTACGAACTATGGCTACACCTTC	CAISEQTGSTNYGYTF
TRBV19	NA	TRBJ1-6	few	TGTGCCAGTAGTATGGAGCCCAGAGACAGGCGGCTTTTGTACTCACCCCTCCACTTT	CASSMEPRDRRLLYSPLHF
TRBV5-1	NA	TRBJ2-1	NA	TGCGCCAGCAGCTTCAACACCCGGACAGCGTACAATGAGCAGTTCTTC	CASSFNTRTAYNEQFF
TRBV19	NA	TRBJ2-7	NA	TGTGCCAGTAGTCCCACAGGTTCCTACGAGCAGTACTTC	CASSPTGSYEQYF
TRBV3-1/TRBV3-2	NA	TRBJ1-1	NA	TGTGCCAGCAGCCAAACCCGCCCCCGAGTCAACACTGAAGCTTTCTTT	CASSQTRPRVNTEAFF
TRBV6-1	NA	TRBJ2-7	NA	TGTGCCAGCAGTGAGTACGGGTCGTCCTACGAGCAGTACTTC	CASSEYGSSYEQYF
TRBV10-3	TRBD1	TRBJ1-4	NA	TGTGCCATCCAGGGGGCCCCTAATGAAAAACTGTTTTTT	CAIQGAPNEKLFF
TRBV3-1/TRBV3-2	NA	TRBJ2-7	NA	TGTGCCAGCAGCCGCGGCGGACTCGAGCAGTACTTC	CASSRGGLEQYF
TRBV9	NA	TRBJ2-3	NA	TGTGCCAGCAGCCTTAGCACAGATACGCAGTATTTT	CASSLSTDTQYF
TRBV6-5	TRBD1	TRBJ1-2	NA	TGTGCCAGCAGTTACTCAACAGGGGGCGTCGATGGCTACACCTTC	CASSYSTGGVDGYTF